The table lists the clone carrying this TCR beta chain with a count of one. Germline V CDR1 and CDR2: MRHNA, SNTAGT. The CDR3 is 18 residues long. Trimming took 6 bases from V and 4 from J; bases not matched to a gene: 20. Profiling relied on immunoSEQ multiplex PCR, and the TCRdb table lists in-frame clones only, not all of them. The table shows over 150,000 clones, with about 95% occurring only once. These data are taken from a study of control samples from healthy donors and cancer patients. The origin of this receptor is a man aged 55 to 70 with colorectal cancer. The chain combines TRBV6-4 with TRBJ1-2; 7 bases align to TRBD1. The sequencing sample was made of PBMCs. CDR3 sequence: CASRDDRAPPPYLYGYTF. CDR3 nucleotides: TGTGCCAGCAGGGACGACAGGGCCCCTCCTCCTTACCTCTATGGCTACACCTTC.